This TCR beta chain was retrieved from a study of T cells in Graves' hyperthyroidism and ophthalmopathy. This CDR3 region has 15 residues. Germline values: CDR1 LNHNV, CDR2 YYDKDF (reference sequence). Trimming pared 0 bases from V and 2 bases from J, leaving 10 bases between. Researchers took RNA transcripts and amplified the TCR beta CDR3 regions from them. First-round RT-PCR targeting the TCR CDR3 was performed with the HTBI primer set. MiXCR, applied by TCRdb to the multiplex PCR reads, yields one record per CDR3 protein. The sample yields 500,000 to 750,000 distinct CDR3 sequences, around 45% seen once. This clonotype was detected ten times or more.

The specimen was peripheral blood or thyroid tissue (not recorded which). The chain links TRBV15 to TRBJ2-5, with a possible D match to TRBD2 (5 bases). This TCR came from a young woman with Graves' hyperthyroidism. Here the CDR3 reads CATSRDLARQETQYF. In DNA, the CDR3 is TGTGCCACCAGCAGAGATTTAGCGAGACAAGAGACCCAGTACTTC.